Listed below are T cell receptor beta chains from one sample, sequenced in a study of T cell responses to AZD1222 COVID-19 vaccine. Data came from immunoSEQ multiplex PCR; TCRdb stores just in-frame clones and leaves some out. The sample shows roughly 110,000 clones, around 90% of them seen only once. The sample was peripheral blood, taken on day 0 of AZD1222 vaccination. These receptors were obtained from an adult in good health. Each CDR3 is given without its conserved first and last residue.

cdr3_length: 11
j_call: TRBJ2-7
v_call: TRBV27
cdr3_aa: ASSRDRAYEQY

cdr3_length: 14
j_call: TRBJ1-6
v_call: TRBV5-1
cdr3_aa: ASSLVAAGHNSPLH

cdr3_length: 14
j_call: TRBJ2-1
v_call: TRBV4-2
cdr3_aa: ASSQGAPSSYNEQF

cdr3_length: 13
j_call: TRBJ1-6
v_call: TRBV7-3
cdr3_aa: ASSLYGQGSSPLH

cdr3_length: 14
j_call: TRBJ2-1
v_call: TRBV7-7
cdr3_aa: ASSPGLAGFGNEQF

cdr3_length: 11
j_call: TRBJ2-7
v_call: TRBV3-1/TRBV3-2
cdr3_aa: ASTQAGSYEQY

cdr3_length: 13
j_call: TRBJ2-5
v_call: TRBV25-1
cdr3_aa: ASSEFGPYQETQY

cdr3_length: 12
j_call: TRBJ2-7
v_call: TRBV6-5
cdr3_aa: ASWGARGSYEQY

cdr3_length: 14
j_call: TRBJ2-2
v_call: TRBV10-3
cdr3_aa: AIRPFGTSNTGELF

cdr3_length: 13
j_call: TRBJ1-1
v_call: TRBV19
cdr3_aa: ASSIGYRGGTEAF

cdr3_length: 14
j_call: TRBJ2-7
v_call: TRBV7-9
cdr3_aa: ASSSRDISTYYEQY

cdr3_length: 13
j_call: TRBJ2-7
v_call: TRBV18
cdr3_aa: ASSPSRGGVGEQY

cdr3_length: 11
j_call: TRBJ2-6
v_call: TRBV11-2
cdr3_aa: ASSLTGANVLT

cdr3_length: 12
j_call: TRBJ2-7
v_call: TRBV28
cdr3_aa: ASSTGGTAHQQY

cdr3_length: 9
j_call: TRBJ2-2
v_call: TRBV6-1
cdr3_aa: ASSEGGELF

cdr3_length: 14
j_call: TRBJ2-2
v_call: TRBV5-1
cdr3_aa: ASSTGQGAGLGELF

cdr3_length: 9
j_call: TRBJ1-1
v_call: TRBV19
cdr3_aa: ASKSRAHAF

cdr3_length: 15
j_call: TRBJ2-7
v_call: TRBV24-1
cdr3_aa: ATSLPEQLPFCYEQY

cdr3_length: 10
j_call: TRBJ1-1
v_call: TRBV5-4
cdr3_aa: ASRRQDTEAF

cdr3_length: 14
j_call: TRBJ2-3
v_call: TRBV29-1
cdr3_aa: SVSGTSGYEGDTQY

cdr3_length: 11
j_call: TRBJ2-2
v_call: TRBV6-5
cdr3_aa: ATSSAGTGELF

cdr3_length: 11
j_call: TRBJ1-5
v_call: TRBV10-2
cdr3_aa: ASRDTTYQPQH

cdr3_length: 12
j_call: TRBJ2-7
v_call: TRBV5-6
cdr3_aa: ASAPLAGRYEQY

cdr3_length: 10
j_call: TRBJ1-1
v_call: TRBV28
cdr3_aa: ASSLSRAEAF

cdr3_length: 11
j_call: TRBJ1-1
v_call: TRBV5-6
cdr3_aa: ASSLQGAAEAF

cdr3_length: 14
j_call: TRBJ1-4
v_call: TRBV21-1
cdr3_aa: ASSKVLDRDNEKLF

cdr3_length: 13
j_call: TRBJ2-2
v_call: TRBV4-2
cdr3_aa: ASSQESLVVGELF

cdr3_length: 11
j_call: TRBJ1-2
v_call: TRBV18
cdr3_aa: ASSRGQDYGYT

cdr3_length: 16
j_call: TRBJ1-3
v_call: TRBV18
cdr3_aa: ASSPPGSPRASGNTIY

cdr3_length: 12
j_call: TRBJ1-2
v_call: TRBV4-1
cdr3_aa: ASSHEGRGYGYT

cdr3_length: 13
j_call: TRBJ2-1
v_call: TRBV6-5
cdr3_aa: ASRPQGAAQGAQF

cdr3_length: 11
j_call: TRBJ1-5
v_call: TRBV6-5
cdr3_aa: ASKGDRLQPQH